The source of this T cell receptor (beta chain) is a study of T cells in Graves' hyperthyroidism and ophthalmopathy. This CDR3 has 13 amino acids. V was clipped by 3 bases and J by 0 bases, with 6 bases between them. Germline CDR1 DFQATT, CDR2 SNEGSKA (reference sequence). RNA transcripts gave rise to amplified TCR beta CDR3 regions. An initial round of RT-PCR targeting the TCR CDR3 relied on the HTBI primer set. TCRdb re-analysed the multiplex PCR reads in MiXCR, keeping a single row per CDR3 protein. The table lists a few hundred thousand distinct CDR3 sequences, approximately 49% of them singletons.

The sample taken for sequencing was peripheral blood or thyroid tissue (not recorded which). This chain links TRBV20-1 with TRBJ1-5; no reliable D call. This clonotype originated in an adult woman with Graves' disease, either hyperthyroidism or ophthalmopathy (not recorded which). The chain's CDR3 is CSARAFSNQPQHF. CDR3 bases: TGCAGTGCTAGGGCTTTTAGCAATCAGCCCCAGCATTTT.